This T cell receptor (beta chain) stems from a study of blood T cell repertoires in COVID-19. Study overall: The United States, Italy and Spain were the sources of the acute and convalescent COVID-19 samples. Sources were T cells, B-cell-depleted T cells, or PBMCs; the material itself was cDNA or gDNA.

Original methodology: Nucleated cell counts were estimated from reference gene primer amplification. The protocol was immunoSEQ multiplex PCR, while the TCRdb copy is restricted to in-frame clones and leaves out a portion. V, J and clone size were drawn from that table, and D and trimming were deduced from the DNA. Of under 350,000 clones listed, around 89% are singletons. This CDR3 region has 15 residues. Trimming took 2 bases from V and 2 from J; bases not matched to a gene: 5. Germline V gene sequence: CDR1 SGHVS, CDR2 FNYEAQ. The rearrangement links TRBV7-6 to TRBJ2-7; 8 bases are a match to TRBD2. The sequence was collected from a man in his forties or fifties with acute or convalescent COVID-19. The sample was peripheral blood. The CDR3 reads CASSLKAGAPYEQYF. In nucleotides, the CDR3 is TGTGCCAGCAGCTTAAAAGCGGGGGCCCCCTACGAGCAGTACTTC.